This section outlines one T cell receptor (beta chain) sequence together with its context. What it binds is unknown. This sample was taken from a study of cytomegalovirus exposure and HLA in healthy donors. Study findings and constraints: In an earlier analysis, in some 540 donors, most V segments appeared productive either ~87% or ~30% of the time.

V lost 8 bases and J 1 base, leaving 8 bases between the germline ends. This CDR3 has 12 amino acids. Germline CDR1 reads MGHDK; CDR2 reads SYGVNS. The PCR ran on 60 Vbeta and 13 Jbeta primers. Libraries were prepared by immunoSEQ multiplex PCR; TCRdb keeps only in-frame clonotypes and omits some of them. The sample shows about 110,000 clones, less than 85% of them seen only once. This chain joins TRBV25-1 and TRBJ1-1; D is uncertain. This clonotype was obtained from a man aged 25-45 years in good health and CMV-seropositive. What was sequenced was PBMCs. CDR3 amino acids: CASGASNTEAFF. In DNA form, the CDR3 reads TGTGCCAGCGGAGCCTCGAACACTGAAGCTTTCTTT.